The 32 T cell receptor beta chains below were found in one sample sequenced in a study of monozygotic twins with inflammatory bowel disease. TCRdb derives one entry per CDR3 protein from the 5' RACE reads, leaving out DNA. The sample has some 200,000 distinct CDR3 sequences. Sequenced material: blood. Source of these receptors: a human donor with ulcerative colitis or Crohn's disease, or a healthy co-twin of an affected twin (not recorded which).

This chain's CDR3 is CASSLRRVLMVTEAFF. The rearrangement links TRBV5-6 to TRBJ1-1; the TCRdb call, TRBD1, lacks DNA for checking. The CDR3 contains 16 residues. The germline CDR1 and CDR2 sequences are SGHDT and YYEEEE.

V is TRBV3-1 and J is TRBJ1-1; TCRdb's D gene call, TRBD1, goes unchecked for lack of DNA. CDR3 length: 14 amino acids. Germline CDR1 and CDR2: LGHDT and YNNKEL (reference sequence). The CDR3 loop reads CASSQQPGSTEAFF.

The rearrangement links TRBV29-1 to TRBJ1-1; no DNA is available, so the TRBD1 call from TCRdb remains unchecked. Germline CDR1 is SQVTM and CDR2 is ANQGSEA. CDR3 size: 11 residues. The CDR3 spells CSFDRGAKAFF.

This chain links TRBV7-6 with TRBJ1-6. From germline, CDR1 is SGHVS and CDR2 FNYEAQ. The CDR3 runs 12 residues. This CDR3 reads CASSENGSPLHF. Drawing the rest from reference TRBV7-6 and TRBJ1-6, the complete variable domain is GAGVSQSPRYKVTKRGQDVALRCDPISGHVSLYWYRQALGQGPEFLTYFNYEAQQDKSGLPNDRFSAERPEGSISTLTIQRTEQRDSAMYRCASSENGSPLHFGNGTRLTVT.

The chain is built from TRBV27 and TRBJ2-5; TCRdb gives TRBD1 as the D gene, but with no DNA this cannot be confirmed. This CDR3 contains 14 residues. Germline V gives CDR1 MNHEY, CDR2 SMNVEV (reference sequence). CDR3 residues: CASSSGQLGETQYF.

The V gene is TRBV7-3, the J gene TRBJ1-5; there is no DNA to check the TCRdb D call of TRBD1. The CDR3 runs 17 residues. The germline V gene has CDR1 SGHTA and CDR2 FQGTGA. The CDR3 sequence: CASSLSRGQGVIQPQHF.

V usage is TRBV12-2 and J usage is TRBJ1-1. TRBV12-2 is annotated as a pseudogene. This CDR3 has 15 amino acids. CDR3 sequence reads: CASRLASGGNTEAFF.

The rearrangement uses TRBV7-9 and TRBJ2-6; no DNA is available, so the TRBD2 call from TCRdb remains unchecked. In germline, CDR1 is SEHNR, CDR2 FQNEAQ (reference sequence). The CDR3 loop spans 17 amino acids. The CDR3 protein is CASSSRTSVIGANVLTF. The complete variable domain, with remaining parts taken from reference TRBV7-9 and TRBJ2-6, reads DTGVSQNPRHKITKRGQNVTFRCDPISEHNRLYWYRQTLGQGPEFLTYFQNEAQLEKSRLLSDRFSAERPKGSFSTLEIQRTEQGDSAMYLCASSSRTSVIGANVLTFGAGSRLTVL.

The genes are TRBV7-2 and TRBJ1-4; TCRdb outputs TRBD1, but without DNA this stays unchecked. Germline V gene data show CDR1 as SGHTA and CDR2 as FQGNSA. This CDR3 contains 14 residues. This CDR3 is CASSLGGTGEKLFF.

The V gene is TRBV20-1, the J gene TRBJ2-1; lacking DNA, the TRBD1 call made by TCRdb goes unchecked. The CDR3 runs to 16 residues. Per germline, CDR1 DFQATT and CDR2 SNEGSKA (reference sequence). Here the CDR3 reads CSASNPRDRGLNEQFF.

The chain is built from TRBV5-1 and TRBJ1-2; TCRdb indicates TRBD1, and absent DNA this call remains unverified. The CDR3 runs to 15 residues. CDR1 and CDR2 (germline): SGHRS, YFSETQ. CDR3 region: CASSSGTGDTYGYTF.

The CDR3 spells CSARVREGNYGYTF. This chain joins TRBV20-1 and TRBJ1-2; TCRdb names TRBD1, which stays unverified in the absence of DNA. The CDR3 extends over 14 amino acids. Germline loops: CDR1 DFQATT, CDR2 SNEGSKA (reference sequence).

This chain uses TRBV20-1 with TRBJ1-5; with no DNA, the TCRdb D assignment of TRBD1 cannot be verified. There are 15 residues in the CDR3. Germline V CDR1 and CDR2: DFQATT, SNEGSKA (reference sequence). CDR3 sequence: CSALPRGLGFQPQHF.

V usage is TRBV12-3 or TRBV12-4 and J usage is TRBJ2-2; TCRdb designates TRBD1, a call that cannot be tested without DNA. The CDR3 is made up of 15 amino acids. CDR3 amino acids: CASSAQGALTGELFF.

The J gene is TRBJ2-7, the V gene TRBV20-1; with no DNA, the TCRdb D assignment of TRBD2 cannot be verified. This CDR3 spans 15 amino acids. The germline CDR1 and CDR2 sequences are DFQATT and SNEGSKA (reference sequence). The CDR3 spells CSASVAGGGSYEQYF.

This chain connects TRBV3-1 to TRBJ2-2. The CDR3 is 13 amino acids. In germline, CDR1 is LGHDT, CDR2 YNNKEL (reference sequence). CDR3 loop: CASSVQPTGELFF. Full variable domain (remainder filled in from reference TRBV3-1 and TRBJ2-2): DTAVSQTPKYLVTQMGNDKSIKCEQNLGHDTMYWYKQDSKKFLKIMFSYNNKELIINETVPNRFSPKSPDKAHLNLHINSLELGDSAVYFCASSVQPTGELFFGEGSRLTVL.

V is TRBV20-1 and J is TRBJ2-7; TCRdb's assignment of TRBD2 cannot be checked, as there is no DNA. The CDR3 is 15 residues long. CDR1 is DFQATT and CDR2 is SNEGSKA in the germline V gene (reference sequence). The CDR3 region is CSASPTSGANYEQYF.

The V and J genes are TRBV10-3 and TRBJ2-1. Germline CDR1 is ENHRY and CDR2 is SYGVKD. The CDR3 has 14 amino acids. The CDR3 sequence: CAISGNIGWNEQFF.

The rearrangement joins TRBV20-1 to TRBJ2-1; TCRdb lists TRBD1, though no DNA is available to test this call. The CDR3 runs 16 residues. Germline V gene data show CDR1 as DFQATT and CDR2 as SNEGSKA (reference sequence). The chain's CDR3 is CSASPQGRSSYNEQFF.

V and J are TRBV18 and TRBJ1-1; TCRdb lists TRBD1, though no DNA is available to test this call. CDR1 and CDR2 from the germline V gene are KGHSH and LQKENI. The CDR3 runs to 17 residues. The CDR3 loop reads CASSPPKDRGANTEAFF. The full variable domain, completed using reference TRBV18 and TRBJ1-1, is NAGVMQNPRHLVRRRGQEARLRCSPMKGHSHVYWYRQLPEEGLKFMVYLQKENIIDESGMPKERFSAEFPKEGPSILRIQQVVRGDSAAYFCASSPPKDRGANTEAFFGQGTRLTVV.

The chain couples TRBV18 to TRBJ2-7; the D gene TCRdb calls, TRBD1, cannot be checked with no DNA. The germline CDR1 and CDR2 sequences are KGHSH and LQKENI. The CDR3 extends over 13 amino acids. CDR3 in amino acids: CASSPGHRYEQYF.

The gene calls are TRBV6-5 and TRBJ1-2. Per the germline V gene, CDR1 is MNHEY and CDR2 is SVGAGI. The CDR3 runs to 13 residues. CDR3 sequence: CASGGPGGYGYTF.

This rearrangement joins TRBV5-1 to TRBJ2-5; without DNA, the TCRdb call of TRBD2 cannot be checked. The CDR3 contains 14 residues. CDR1 and CDR2 (germline): SGHRS, YFSETQ. The CDR3 is CASSRQGYQETQYF.

The chain carries TRBV3-1 and TRBJ1-1. The CDR3 contains 12 residues. From germline, CDR1 is LGHDT and CDR2 YNNKEL (reference sequence). CDR3 residues: CASSPQENEAFF.

The rearrangement joins TRBV15 to TRBJ2-3; TCRdb returns TRBD1, unconfirmable since there is no DNA. The CDR3 loop spans 14 amino acids. Germline loops: CDR1 LNHNV, CDR2 YYDKDF (reference sequence). This CDR3 reads CATSREGGPDTQYF.

The chain links TRBV7-3 to TRBJ1-2; the TCRdb D gene call, TRBD1, has no DNA to confirm it. Germline lookup yields CDR1 SGHTA and CDR2 FQGTGA. CDR3 length: 16 residues. This CDR3 reads CASSPDFRTGTYGYTF.

The gene calls are TRBV6-5 and TRBJ2-2; lacking DNA, the TRBD1 call made by TCRdb goes unchecked. Germline assignment: CDR1 MNHEY and CDR2 SVGAGI. This CDR3 comprises 16 residues. The CDR3 loop reads CASSYGGQGVTGELFF.

The genes are TRBV6-1 and TRBJ1-6; TCRdb selects TRBD1, and the lack of DNA leaves this call unchecked. CDR1 MNHNS and CDR2 SASEGT come from the germline V gene. The CDR3 has 15 amino acids. CDR3: CASRAGTGGDSPLHF.

The gene calls are TRBV5-1 and TRBJ2-5; TCRdb proposes TRBD1, but this gene call is untestable without DNA. The CDR3 extends over 14 amino acids. In germline, CDR1 is SGHRS, CDR2 YFSETQ. The CDR3 loop reads CASSKGQRQETQYF.

This chain links TRBV11-2 with TRBJ2-5; the TRBD2 assignment by TCRdb is unverifiable without DNA. The CDR3 is 17 residues long. The germline CDR1 and CDR2 sequences are SGHAT and FQNNGV. The CDR3 spells CASSFSIPWDSKETQYF.

V and J are TRBV20-1 and TRBJ2-7; absent DNA, TCRdb's TRBD1 call cannot be checked. The CDR3 loop spans 14 amino acids. The V gene's germline CDR1 is DFQATT and CDR2 SNEGSKA (reference sequence). CDR3 loop: CSAGKATGGYEQYF.

The rearrangement links TRBV15 to TRBJ2-2. The germline CDR1 and CDR2 sequences are LNHNV and YYDKDF (reference sequence). CDR3 length: 14 residues. The CDR3 protein is CATSRDKNTGELFF.